A single sample gave rise to the 30 T cell receptor beta chains below, sequenced in a study of cytomegalovirus exposure and HLA in healthy donors. PCR was performed using 60 Vbeta and 13 Jbeta primers. TCRdb keeps only in-frame clones here, not all; method: immunoSEQ multiplex PCR. Of around 150,000 clones in the sample, around four fifths are singletons; the top ten hold less than 2%. What was sequenced was PBMCs. The receptors were sampled from a man in his forties in good health and CMV-seronegative.

This chain joins TRBV15 and TRBJ1-5, with D possibly being TRBD1 (5 bases). Germline CDR1 LNHNV, CDR2 YYDKDF (reference sequence). The ends were cut back, 5 bases at V and 7 bases at J, with 15 bases in the middle. The CDR3 spans 14 residues. CDR3 in DNA: TGTGCCACCAGCGTCCTGGACATCGAACAGCCCCAGCATTTT. It specifies CATSVLDIEQPQHF.

This clone was seen only once. V gene TRBV6-4 combines with J gene TRBJ1-5, with D perhaps TRBD1 (5 bases). Trimming cost V 6 bases and J 2 bases, with 8 bases left between them. Germline lookup yields CDR1 MRHNA and CDR2 SNTAGT. This CDR3 has 13 amino acids. The CDR3 DNA is TGTGCCAGCAGCCAGGGTGGCAATCAGCCCCAGCATTTT. This sequence encodes CASSQGGNQPQHF.

The chain links TRBV4-3 to TRBJ2-7; TRBD2 matches at 10 bases. This CDR3 is built from 15 residues. Germline CDR1 and CDR2: LGHNA and YSLEER. V gave up 4 bases and J gave up 3 bases; unmatched junction bases: 6. The CDR3 bases are TGCGCCAGCAGCCCCCGCACTAGCGGGATCTACGAGCAGTACTTC. Residues: CASSPRTSGIYEQYF.

This chain connects TRBV27 to TRBJ2-3, with a possible D match to TRBD2 (5 bases). The CDR3 contains 15 residues. V gave up 8 bases and J gave up 3 bases, with 18 bases separating them. Germline V gene lookup returns CDR1 MNHEY and CDR2 SMNVEV (reference sequence). The DNA for the CDR3 is TGTGCCAGCCGTCTGTGGGAGCCCGGGACAGATACGCAGTATTTT. Protein sequence: CASRLWEPGTDTQYF.

V and J are TRBV5-1 and TRBJ2-5, with 14 bases lining up with TRBD2. CDR3 length: 16 amino acids. Germline V gene data show CDR1 as SGHRS and CDR2 as YFSETQ. The ends lost 0 bases at V and 5 bases at J; junction bases unmatched: 3. Here the CDR3 reads CASSLGLAGGRETQYF. The CDR3 nucleotides read TGCGCCAGCAGCTTGGGACTAGCGGGAGGGCGGGAGACCCAGTACTTC.

The genes are TRBV5-4 and TRBJ2-2; TRBD1 matches 8 bases. V lost 0 bases and J lost 5; bases outside the gene matches: 6. Germline loops: CDR1 SGHNT, CDR2 YYREEE (reference sequence). The CDR3 runs to 16 residues. CDR3 sequence reads: CASSLAQGVITGELFF. The CDR3 coding sequence is TGTGCCAGCAGCTTGGCACAGGGGGTTATAACCGGGGAGCTGTTTTTT.

The V call is TRBV7-3, the J call TRBJ2-2; no firm D call. V gave up 5 bases and J gave up 1 base, with 11 bases separating them. Germline V gene sequence: CDR1 SGHTA, CDR2 FQGTGA. This CDR3 contains 15 residues. CDR3: CASSPIGGNTGELFF. The CDR3 DNA follows: TGTGCCAGCAGCCCCATCGGCGGGAACACCGGGGAGCTGTTTTTT.

The chain joins TRBV2 to TRBJ1-2; no firm D call. CDR1 and CDR2 (germline): SNHLY, FYNNEI. V dropped 9 bases and J dropped 4 bases, with 12 bases sitting between them. This CDR3 has 12 residues. As DNA, the CDR3 is TGTGCCAGTTCACAGACCTCCTATGGCTACACCTTC. Amino acid sequence: CASSQTSYGYTF.

This clone showed up just a few times. This chain links TRBV19 with TRBJ2-1; the match to TRBD2 covers 12 bases. V was clipped by 9 bases and J by 9 bases; unmatched bases: 12. Germline-derived CDR1 and CDR2 are LNHDA and SQIVND (reference sequence). The length of the CDR3 is 15 residues. This chain's CDR3 is CASSRLAGEKSEQFF. The CDR3, as DNA: TGTGCCAGCAGCCGACTAGCGGGAGAGAAAAGTGAGCAGTTCTTC.

This chain links TRBV27 with TRBJ2-1; D is undetermined. CDR3 length: 12 residues. Germline CDR1 reads MNHEY; CDR2 reads SMNVEV (reference sequence). Between the trimmed V and J ends, which lost 5 bases and 2 bases, there was a span of 4 bases. The CDR3 sequence: CASSGTYNEQFF. The DNA for the CDR3 is TGTGCCAGCAGTGGCACCTACAATGAGCAGTTCTTC.

This clone was recorded once. V is TRBV7-2 and J is TRBJ2-5; 9 bases map to TRBD2. The J call is uncertain, as TRBJ2-7 better fits the DNA end. Germline values: CDR1 SGHTA, CDR2 FQGNSA. The CDR3 has 16 residues. CDR3 residues: CASSLDYEAGGYEQYF. The CDR3 DNA reads as TGTGCCAGCAGCTTAGATTACGAGGCGGGAGGGTACGAGCAGTACTTC.

This sequence joins TRBV9 and TRBJ1-4, with 7 bases matching TRBD1. V shed 4 bases and J 4 bases; nucleotides not matched to a gene: 4. CDR3 length equals 14 residues. Germline V gives CDR1 SGDLS, CDR2 YYNGEE. The DNA of the CDR3 is TGTGCCAGCAGCAGGGGGCCCGGTAATGAAAAACTGTTTTTT. Translating gives CASSRGPGNEKLFF.

This clone was seen a few times. V and J are TRBV6-5 and TRBJ2-7; 10 bases agree with TRBD1. Germline values: CDR1 MNHEY, CDR2 SVGAGI. The CDR3 covers 14 residues. The J segment lost 3 bases and the V segment lost 5 bases, leaving 4 bases of the junction unmatched. The CDR3 nucleotides are TGTGCCAGCAGTGGGACAGGGGAAGACTACGAGCAGTACTTC. Protein product: CASSGTGEDYEQYF.

This clone came up once. This chain joins TRBV4-3 and TRBJ1-2; D is possibly TRBD1 (6 bases). V lost 2 bases to trimming and J lost 4 bases, with 11 bases between them. Germline assignment: CDR1 LGHNA and CDR2 YSLEER. The CDR3 has 14 amino acids. CDR3 sequence (DNA): TGCGCCAGCAGCCAACCAGGGGTGGGCTATGGCTACACCTTC. Encoded protein: CASSQPGVGYGYTF.

The chain combines TRBV7-3 with TRBJ2-1; no clear D. V dropped 0 bases and J dropped 0 bases, with 15 bases sitting between them. The CDR3 is 18 amino acids. The germline gives CDR1 SGHTA, CDR2 FQGTGA. DNA of the CDR3: TGTGCCAGCAGCTTAACTTGGGCTTCTGAAAGCTCCTACAATGAGCAGTTCTTC. Encoded protein: CASSLTWASESSYNEQFF. Full variable domain (rest looked up from reference TRBV7-3 and TRBJ2-1): GAGVSQTPSNKVTEKGKYVELRCDPISGHTALYWYRQSLGQGPEFLIYFQGTGAADDSGLPNDRFFAVRPEGSVSTLKIQRTERGDSAVYLCASSLTWASESSYNEQFFGPGTRLTVL.

The V and J genes are TRBV4-1 and TRBJ1-1; D might be TRBD1 (6 bases). The V end was cut by 3 bases, the J end by 1 base, with 6 bases between. Looked up from germline, CDR1 is MGHRA and CDR2 is YSYEKL. This CDR3 comprises 13 residues. The CDR3 DNA sequence: TGCGCCAGCAGCCAGACAGGGAACACTGAAGCTTTCTTT. Translation gives CASSQTGNTEAFF.

V gene TRBV6-5 combines with J gene TRBJ1-1; no clear D gene. The CDR3 is 12 residues long. Germline CDR1 is MNHEY and CDR2 is SVGAGI. Trimming stripped 6 bases from V and 4 bases from J, with 9 bases between. CDR3 DNA sequence: TGTGCCAGCAGGGGCAGCACCACTGAAGCTTTCTTT. Translation: CASRGSTTEAFF.

V is TRBV5-4 and J is TRBJ1-4; 7 positions match TRBD1. The CDR3 sequence is 14 residues long. The V gene's germline CDR1 is SGHNT and CDR2 YYREEE (reference sequence). Unmatched junction bases numbered 4, after V lost 0 bases and J lost 8 bases. CDR3 DNA: TGTGCCAGCAGCTTGGGACAGGGTGACGAAAAACTGTTTTTT. It translates to CASSLGQGDEKLFF.

The chain combines TRBV5-8 with TRBJ1-2; 10 bases map to TRBD1. This CDR3 is built from 15 residues. Germline CDR1 is SGHTS and CDR2 is YDEGEE. With 5 bases clipped from V and 2 bases from J, the junction kept 6 bases outside the gene matches. CDR3 sequence reads: CASSLGTGENYGYTF. CDR3 coding DNA: TGTGCCAGCAGTCTCGGGACAGGGGAGAACTATGGCTACACCTTC.

The V and J genes are TRBV10-3 and TRBJ2-7, with a tentative D call TRBD2 (5 bases). V dropped 6 bases and J dropped 0 bases, with 12 bases sitting between them. CDR1 and CDR2 from the germline V gene are ENHRY and SYGVKD. CDR3 length equals 14 residues. This chain's CDR3 is CAIRPGFTSYEQYF. CDR3 in DNA: TGTGCCATCAGGCCGGGGTTCACCTCCTACGAGCAGTACTTC.

This chain connects TRBV13 to TRBJ1-4; tentatively, D is TRBD1 (5 bases). Trimming cost V 2 bases and J 1 base, with 14 bases left between them. The CDR3 totals 17 residues. Germline CDR1 reads PRHDT; CDR2 reads FYEKMQ (reference sequence). For the CDR3, the DNA is TGTGCCAGCAGCTTACGAGGGGAGGAGGGAACTAATGAAAAACTGTTTTTT. This codes for CASSLRGEEGTNEKLFF.

This rearrangement joins TRBV4-1 to TRBJ2-3, with TRBD2 as a possible D gene (6 bases). The V end lost 1 base, the J end lost 3 bases, and 17 bases lay between the germline ends. This CDR3 comprises 17 residues. Germline V CDR1 and CDR2: MGHRA, YSYEKL. Here the CDR3 reads CASSQGWVMRGTDTQYF. The CDR3 DNA sequence: TGCGCCAGCAGCCAAGGGTGGGTTATGCGGGGAACAGATACGCAGTATTTT.

The chain carries TRBV28 and TRBJ1-1; possible D gene TRBD1, 5 bases. The V end lost 3 bases, the J end lost 0 bases, and 11 bases lay between the germline ends. The germline CDR1 and CDR2 sequences are MDHEN and SYDVKM. CDR3 length: 15 residues. CDR3 protein: CASSLMGLMNTEAFF. Here the CDR3 DNA reads TGTGCCAGCAGTTTGATGGGGCTAATGAACACTGAAGCTTTCTTT. The whole variable domain, filled in from reference TRBV28 and TRBJ1-1, reads DVKVTQSSRYLVKRTGEKVFLECVQDMDHENMFWYRQDPGLGLRLIYFSYDVKMKEKGDIPEGYSVSREKKERFSLILESASTNQTSMYLCASSLMGLMNTEAFFGQGTRLTVV.

V gene TRBV18 combines with J gene TRBJ1-1; D may be TRBD1 (6 bases). CDR3 length: 14 residues. The ends were cut back, 6 bases at V and 7 bases at J, with 18 bases in the middle. Germline values: CDR1 KGHSH, CDR2 LQKENI. The CDR3 here is CASSQTGLPSEAFF. The CDR3, as DNA: TGTGCCAGCTCGCAAACAGGGCTCCCCAGTGAAGCTTTCTTT.

V is TRBV25-1 and J is TRBJ2-1, with 9 bases aligning to TRBD1. The CDR3 contains 15 residues. V dropped 6 bases and J dropped 5; count of bases not matched to a gene: 8. Germline values: CDR1 MGHDK, CDR2 SYGVNS. CDR3 coding DNA: TGTGCCAGCAGCCCAACAGGGGGCCGGAACAATGAGCAGTTCTTC. Its translation is CASSPTGGRNNEQFF.

This clone appeared a single time. The rearrangement links TRBV7-6 to TRBJ1-5, with 8 bases fitting TRBD1. CDR1 and CDR2 (germline): SGHVS, FNYEAQ. CDR3 size: 15 residues. The trim removed 6 bases at V and 4 bases at J, leaving 8 bases unmatched. CDR3 protein: CASSGGTGPNQPQHF. The CDR3 bases are TGTGCCAGCAGTGGGGGGACAGGCCCAAATCAGCCCCAGCATTTT.

This chain links TRBV9 with TRBJ2-2; 9 positions match TRBD2. The germline gives CDR1 SGDLS, CDR2 YYNGEE. V lost 4 bases to trimming and J lost 7 bases; unmatched junction nucleotides: 14. The CDR3 contains 17 residues. CDR3 protein: CASSPRVAGGRNGELFF. The CDR3 DNA reads as TGTGCCAGCAGCCCCCGGGTGGCGGGGGGGCGTAACGGGGAGCTGTTTTTT.

The rearrangement uses TRBV4-1 and TRBJ1-1; D might be TRBD1 (6 bases). The CDR3 is 16 residues long. V lost 2 bases and J lost 0, with 13 bases in between. CDR1 is MGHRA, CDR2 YSYEKL, per germline. The CDR3 region is CASSQRGGRMNTEAFF. Here the CDR3 DNA reads TGCGCCAGCAGCCAAAGGGGGGGTAGAATGAACACTGAAGCTTTCTTT.

The chain recombines TRBV11-2 with TRBJ1-6; D is uncertain. The CDR3 totals 14 residues. The germline V gene encodes CDR1 SGHAT and CDR2 FQNNGV. The germline V and J ends were trimmed by 0 bases and 7 bases, with 7 bases remaining between them. CDR3 sequence: CASSLDTSNSPLHF. The CDR3 DNA sequence: TGTGCCAGCAGCTTAGATACTAGCAATTCACCCCTCCACTTT.

V gene TRBV6-6 combines with J gene TRBJ1-2; weak D call: TRBD1 (5 bases). V was clipped by 1 base and J by 8 bases, with 14 bases between them. Germline V gene sequence: CDR1 MNHNY, CDR2 SVGAGI (reference sequence). The length of the CDR3 is 14 residues. CDR3 region: CASSYLGGREGYTF. The CDR3, as DNA: TGTGCCAGCAGTTACTTGGGGGGAAGAGAAGGCTACACCTTC.